Listed below are T cell receptor beta chains from one sample, sequenced in a study of shared clonotypes between healthy human individuals. TCRdb's table, derived via immunoSEQ multiplex PCR, lists solely in-frame clones and lacks some. The data show 2 million to 2.5 million clones, around 92% seen once. Sequenced material: naive CD4+ T cells from PBMCs. These receptors originate from a man aged 18-30 years in good health. Some clones in this sample may be carry-over from other donors' samples. The CDR3 runs from the conserved cysteine through the conserved F or W.

v_call cdr3_aa
TRBV5-8 CASSLVTALYSGELFF
TRBV11-2 CASRPPRGFNEQFF
TRBV9 CASSPGTGVGYTF
TRBV7-3 CASSSIPGPQEEQFF
TRBV4-2 CASSQDIQNTEAFF
TRBV29-1 CSWEGGETQYF
TRBV7-3 CASSQEVGAEAFF
TRBV5-1 CASSLGTGGQETQYF
TRBV28 CASSVLNQPQHF
TRBV5-4 CASSRDRDGDTQYF
TRBV27 CASSSKNRALQQETQYF
TRBV9 CASSVGRNTGELFF
TRBV9 CASSEGGLAGERAQFF
TRBV6-5 CASSQGSLGDYGYTF
TRBV7-2 CASSLRTGHDEQYF
TRBV20-1 CSAPSNHEQFF
TRBV29-1 CSVEEAHRDEEEPHGYTF
TRBV6-8 CASSYSKGTRQGSSIDAFF
TRBV5-5 CASSARGQGETQYF
TRBV5-4 CASSYGTGGVRPDTQYF
TRBV5-1 CASSLEGPRHTF
TRBV6-4 CASREEHPFNYGYTF
TRBV5-6 CASSLGRNQPQHF
TRBV21-1 CASSPRPPPNEQYF
TRBV5-1 CASSVQGATNEKLFF
TRBV18 CASSPLLAGAYEQYF
TRBV4-2 CASSQVISGRAASNEQFF
TRBV11-2 CASSLVREETQYF
TRBV6-5 CASSYRNSGNTIYF
TRBV9 CASSPVGATYEQFF
TRBV28 CASSGQTGGLKTEAFF
TRBV28 CASSLWGQMNTEAFF
TRBV12-5 CASGGDWLTGNTIYF
TRBV28 CASSSFQPGSGNTIYF
TRBV4-2 CASSQGTSGTGELFF
TRBV5-8 CASTHAPANTEAFF
TRBV7-3 CASSLGGTSGELFF
TRBV30 CAWSLPGHRDTQYF
TRBV5-1 CASSLDPVGGYEQYF
TRBV4-3 CASSQDSDSYSTIYF
TRBV5-6 CASSLVTAQAPGYTF